Included here is one T cell receptor beta chain sequence, with context. Its specificity is unknown. There are 16 residues in the CDR3. V dropped 0 bases and J dropped 6 bases, with 15 bases sitting between them. Per germline, CDR1 MNHNS and CDR2 SASEGT. The data were obtained in a study of OX40 agonist ivuxolimab in advanced cancers. As for the study in general: The dose-escalation group included hepatocellular carcinoma, melanoma, renal cell carcinoma and head and neck cancer.

Autoimmune disease history or systemic immunosuppression disqualified patients. Libraries were prepared by immunoSEQ multiplex PCR; TCRdb keeps only in-frame clonotypes and omits some of them. The table shows about 80,000 clones, with approximately 84% occurring only once. Whole-study findings and limits: More expanded clones were seen, on average, in CD8+ T cells than in CD4+.

This sequence originates from an adult with an advanced solid tumor such as melanoma, head and neck, liver or kidney cancer. This material consisted of CD4+ or CD8+ T cells sorted from blood, taken in a trial of the OX40 agonist ivuxolimab. This chain uses TRBV6-1 with TRBJ2-1, with D perhaps matching TRBD2 (5 bases). The CDR3 reads CASSEAGGPGVNEQFF. Written as DNA, the CDR3 is TGTGCCAGCAGTGAAGCGGGCGGTCCCGGGGTCAATGAGCAGTTCTTC.